The next 14 T cell receptor beta chains were all read from a single sample in a study of blood T cell repertoires in COVID-19. Data came from immunoSEQ multiplex PCR; TCRdb stores just in-frame clones and leaves some out. The sample lists under 250,000 clones; about 89% were seen once. Specimen: peripheral blood. These receptors came from an older woman who had recovered from COVID-19.

The chain links TRBV27 to TRBJ1-3; D gene unclear. Trimming removed 8 bases from V and 4 bases from J, with 12 bases in between. The CDR3 contains 13 residues. Germline CDR1 MNHEY, CDR2 SMNVEV (reference sequence). The CDR3 loop reads CASRGLSGNTIYF. DNA for the CDR3: TGTGCCAGCCGAGGACTTTCGGGAAACACCATATATTTT.

The rearrangement joins TRBV14 to TRBJ2-7, with 7 bases matching TRBD1. CDR1 is SGHDN and CDR2 is FVKESK in the germline V gene. Trimming took 4 bases from V and 5 from J; bases not matched to a gene: 11. CDR3 length: 15 amino acids. CDR3 sequence reads: CASSPGTVFFHEQYF. Written as DNA, the CDR3 is TGTGCCAGCAGCCCCGGGACAGTATTTTTCCACGAGCAGTACTTC.

This chain connects TRBV6-5 to TRBJ1-1; tentatively, D is TRBD1 (5 bases). The germline V gene has CDR1 MNHEY and CDR2 SVGAGI. This CDR3 has 15 residues. V was clipped by 8 bases and J by 3 bases, with 19 bases between them. This CDR3 is CASPFPRVRDTEAFF. Here the CDR3 DNA reads TGTGCCAGCCCGTTTCCCAGGGTAAGGGACACTGAAGCTTTCTTT.

J is TRBJ1-2 and V is TRBV7-8; D not certain. Deletions cut 6 bases from V and 1 base from J, with 9 bases between. This CDR3 contains 13 residues. Germline-derived CDR1 and CDR2 are SGHVS and FQNEAQ. Here the CDR3 DNA reads TGTGCCAGCAGTTTAAACAGTAACTATGGCTACACCTTC. Translated: CASSLNSNYGYTF.

The rearrangement uses TRBV29-1 and TRBJ2-3; 11 bases fit TRBD2. V dropped 6 bases and J dropped 6; count of bases not matched to a gene: 5. The CDR3 totals 13 residues. Germline values: CDR1 SQVTM, CDR2 ANQGSEA. The CDR3 loop is CSVLAGGSDTQYF. CDR3 bases: TGCAGCGTGCTAGCGGGGGGATCCGATACGCAGTATTTT.

The V and J genes are TRBV5-6 and TRBJ1-2; 7 bases match TRBD1. V trimming: 0 bases; J trimming: 4 bases; junction bases outside the gene matches: 6. Germline V gives CDR1 SGHDT, CDR2 YYEEEE. The CDR3 extends over 15 amino acids. The chain's CDR3 is CASSLVTGVGYGYTF. The CDR3 DNA is TGTGCCAGCAGCTTGGTAACAGGGGTGGGCTATGGCTACACCTTC.

This clone was seen only once. The J gene is TRBJ1-1, the V gene TRBV5-1, with D hard to call. This CDR3 is built from 15 residues. Per the germline V gene, CDR1 is SGHRS and CDR2 is YFSETQ. The V end was cut by 6 bases, the J end by 1 base, with 16 bases between. CDR3 loop: CASNPGSVSNTEAFF. The DNA of the CDR3 is TGCGCCAGCAACCCCGGGTCGGTGTCGAACACTGAAGCTTTCTTT.

The chain links TRBV6-1 to TRBJ2-3; perhaps TRBD1 as D (6 bases). The CDR3 spans 15 residues. The germline gives CDR1 MNHNS, CDR2 SASEGT. V lost 2 bases and J 7 bases, leaving 16 bases between the germline ends. CDR3 sequence: CASSERGQLRHTQYF. DNA of the CDR3: TGTGCCAGCAGTGAACGTGGACAGCTCCGACATACGCAGTATTTT.

The chain carries TRBV27 and TRBJ1-4; 8 bases fit TRBD1. Trimming cost V 4 bases and J 8 bases; bases outside gene matches: 9. This CDR3 is built from 15 residues. CDR1 MNHEY and CDR2 SMNVEV come from the germline V gene (reference sequence). Written as DNA, the CDR3 is TGTGCCAGCAGTTCGCAGGGGGCGAGGAACGAAAAACTGTTTTTT. Residues: CASSSQGARNEKLFF.

The genes are TRBV18 and TRBJ2-4; 10 positions match TRBD1. Germline assignment: CDR1 KGHSH and CDR2 LQKENI. The CDR3 has 14 residues. J lost 7 bases, V lost 2 bases, and 2 bases had no gene match. CDR3 sequence (DNA): TGTGCCAGCTCACCAGCGGGACAGGGGAACATTCAGTACTTC. Amino acid sequence: CASSPAGQGNIQYF.

This clone has just one count. The CDR3 sequence is CAISGGRSSYEQYF. For the CDR3, the DNA is TGTGCCATCAGTGGAGGAAGAAGCTCCTACGAGCAGTACTTC. The chain employs TRBV10-3 and TRBJ2-7; unclear D gene. The length of the CDR3 is 14 residues. The germline V gene encodes CDR1 ENHRY and CDR2 SYGVKD. V shed 4 bases and J shed 0 bases, with 10 bases lying between them.

The V gene is TRBV27, the J gene TRBJ1-4, with TRBD1 matching 7 bases. The V gene's germline CDR1 is MNHEY and CDR2 SMNVEV (reference sequence). The V and J ends lost 4 bases and 3 bases, in that order; junction bases with no gene match: 11. The CDR3 length is 17 residues. CDR3 bases: TGTGCCAGCAGTTCTAGGGGGCCCCGGGGGTCTAATGAAAAACTGTTTTTT. Protein product: CASSSRGPRGSNEKLFF.

This clone was observed a handful of times. The V and J genes are TRBV29-1 and TRBJ2-2; 7 nucleotides agree with TRBD2. Germline V gene data show CDR1 as SQVTM and CDR2 as ANQGSEA. J gave up 1 base and V 3 bases, and 8 bases lay outside the gene matches. The CDR3 contains 16 residues. The CDR3 nucleotides read TGCAGCGTTGACTTTTTTGGGAGGGGGAACACCGGGGAGCTGTTTTTT. Residues: CSVDFFGRGNTGELFF.

CDR3 in amino acids: CASSLSTGVGGYTF. Here the CDR3 DNA reads TGTGCCAGCAGTTTAAGCACGGGGGTGGGTGGCTACACCTTC. The rearrangement links TRBV2 to TRBJ1-2; tentative D call: TRBD1 (5 bases). The CDR3 extends over 14 amino acids. Germline assignment: CDR1 SNHLY and CDR2 FYNNEI. V was clipped by 5 bases and J by 7 bases, with 17 bases between them.